This TCR beta chain was captured by sequencing in a study of blood T cell repertoires in COVID-19. On the study more broadly: Some COVID-19 samples were acute and others convalescent; all came from the United States, Italy and Spain.

Original processing methods: Estimation of nucleated cell counts was performed using reference gene primer amplification. The method was immunoSEQ multiplex PCR; TCRdb's version includes in-frame clones alone and lacks a portion of them. V and J calls and clone size come straight from that table; D and trimming were deduced from the DNA. In the table there are some 140,000 clones, about three quarters of which are singletons. The sequenced sample was peripheral blood. This receptor was obtained from a man aged 80 or over with acute or convalescent COVID-19.

The CDR3, as DNA: TGTGCCAGCAGTCTGGGGACAGGGGCGAACACCGGGGAGCTGTTTTTT. Translated: CASSLGTGANTGELFF. The rearrangement links TRBV28 to TRBJ2-2; 10 positions agree with TRBD1. Germline lookup yields CDR1 MDHEN and CDR2 SYDVKM. Unmatched junction bases numbered 3, after V lost 5 bases and J lost 0 bases. The CDR3 is 16 residues long.